These 3 T cell receptor beta chains were sequenced from one sample in a study of vaccination and CD4 T cells after COVID-19. Their target antigens are unknown. The treatment denotes: approximately 9-day PBMC culture with coronavirus spike peptide pools or control peptides (ViraFEST assay). Sequencing of the DNA from cultured CD4+ T cells was carried out with the Oncomine TCR Beta short-read assay. TCRdb re-analysed the PCR reads in MiXCR, keeping a single row per CDR3 protein. This table has around 13,000 distinct CDR3 sequences, 27% appearing once. Source: CD4+ T cells from blood, cultured in vitro, taken before SARS-CoV-2 vaccination. Every receptor here comes from a human donor who received a COVID-19 vaccine.

By proportion, this clonotype is medium-sized (0.01 to 0.1%). This chain connects TRBV7-2 to TRBJ1-6; perhaps TRBD1 as D (5 bases). The CDR3 is 15 amino acids. V was pared by 2 bases and J by 7 bases, with 12 bases between. CDR1 and CDR2 (germline): SGHTA, FQGNSA. CDR3 amino acids: CASSLIPWGNSPLHF. The DNA of the CDR3 is TGTGCCAGCAGCTTAATCCCTTGGGGGAATTCACCCCTCCACTTT.

V and J are TRBV20-1 and TRBJ2-3; maybe TRBD2 (6 bases). This CDR3 has 15 residues. Germline CDR1 is DFQATT and CDR2 is SNEGSKA (reference sequence). The V end was cut by 6 bases, the J end by 3 bases, with 19 bases between. The CDR3 protein is CSASHLEEGTDTQYF. The CDR3 DNA follows: TGCAGTGCGAGCCACCTAGAGGAGGGAACAGATACGCAGTATTTT.

In this sample, this clonotype turned up a few times. V gene TRBV24-1 combines with J gene TRBJ1-2, with unresolved D. This CDR3 has 11 residues. V gave up 3 bases and J gave up 4 bases, with 2 bases separating them. The germline V gene encodes CDR1 KGHDR and CDR2 SFDVKD. The CDR3 region is CATSDVYGYTF. In DNA form, the CDR3 reads TGTGCCACCAGTGATGTCTATGGCTACACCTTC.